This passage covers 31 T cell receptor beta chains from one sample sequenced in a study of T cells in Graves' hyperthyroidism and ophthalmopathy. Amplified regions were TCR beta CDR3 sequences from RNA transcripts. The HTBI primer set served for first-round RT-PCR of the TCR CDR3. TCRdb used MiXCR to reprocess the multiplex PCR reads, holding one entry per CDR3 protein. This table has approximately 370,000 distinct CDR3 sequences, roughly 17% appearing once. Sequencing was carried out using blood. All receptors derive from a woman aged 25 to 39 with Graves' hyperthyroidism that later progressed to Graves' ophthalmopathy.

This chain connects TRBV7-2 to TRBJ2-1, with D possibly being TRBD2 (6 bases). Germline V CDR1 and CDR2: SGHTA, FQGNSA. Trimming removed 5 bases at V and 5 bases at J, with 19 bases between. The CDR3 has 16 residues. Here the CDR3 DNA reads TGTGCCAGCAGCGGCTGGACCGGGACTCCCAACAATGAGCAGTTCTTC. It encodes CASSGWTGTPNNEQFF.

This clonotype was found many times. The genes are TRBV24-1 and TRBJ2-1, with TRBD2 matching over 10 bases. After removal of 9 bases from V and 0 bases from J, the junction contained 7 bases not matched to a gene. This CDR3 has 16 amino acids. Per germline, CDR1 KGHDR and CDR2 SFDVKD. This CDR3 is CATGSVAGGSYNEQFF. The CDR3 nucleotides read TGTGCCACCGGAAGCGTAGCGGGGGGCTCCTACAATGAGCAGTTCTTC.

Ten or more counts support this clonotype. The chain couples TRBV7-9 to TRBJ2-2, with unresolved D. Trimming took off 2 bases at V and 0 bases at J, with 10 bases between the two ends. The CDR3 has 16 amino acids. Per germline, CDR1 SEHNR and CDR2 FQNEAQ (reference sequence). The CDR3 nucleotides are TGTGCCAGCAGCTTAAAGGAGAGATCGAACACCGGGGAGCTGTTTTTT. Translation: CASSLKERSNTGELFF.

This clonotype was observed many times. This CDR3 is CASSLSAGGDAKDTQYF. The CDR3 DNA sequence: TGTGCCAGCAGCTTATCAGCGGGGGGGGATGCGAAAGATACGCAGTATTTT. The V call is TRBV5-4, the J call TRBJ2-3; 10 bases map to TRBD2. The CDR3 contains 17 residues. J lost 5 bases, V lost 2 bases, and 11 bases had no gene match. Germline-derived CDR1 and CDR2 are SGHNT and YYREEE (reference sequence).

Remarks on this clonotype: It may be a read error: a sequence one base away is much more abundant. The chain couples TRBV29-1 to TRBJ2-7; D ambiguous. The CDR3 spans 13 residues. From germline, CDR1 is SQVTM and CDR2 ANQGSEA. The V and J ends lost 4 bases and 0 bases respectively, with 10 bases between them. CDR3 nucleotide sequence: TGCAGCGTTGTTTATGACATCTCCTACGAGCAGTACTTC. Encoded protein: CSVVYDISYEQYF.

This clonotype was seen many times. The CDR3 loop is CASSFPGPSTDTQYF. The CDR3 region has the DNA TGTGCCAGCAGTTTCCCGGGGCCTAGCACAGATACGCAGTATTTT. This chain joins TRBV12-3 or TRBV12-4 and TRBJ2-3; D is perhaps TRBD1 or TRBD2 (5 bases each). Trimming shortened V by 3 bases and J by 0 bases, and 10 bases separated the two germline ends. The CDR3 covers 15 residues.

This clonotype was counted between two and nine times. V usage is TRBV27 and J usage is TRBJ1-5; D call uncertain. Germline CDR1 and CDR2: MNHEY and SMNVEV (reference sequence). This CDR3 has 20 residues. V lost 7 bases and J lost 0, with 28 bases in between. Here the CDR3 reads CASNRTERAHFTYSNQPQHF. For the CDR3, the DNA is TGTGCCAGCAACCGCACCGAGAGGGCACATTTTACATATAGCAATCAGCCCCAGCATTTT.

V gene TRBV29-1 combines with J gene TRBJ2-5, with D possibly TRBD1 on 5 matching bases. Trimming removed 4 bases from V and 2 bases from J, with 11 bases in between. Germline values: CDR1 SQVTM, CDR2 ANQGSEA. The CDR3 has 13 amino acids. CDR3: CSVGFDRQETQYF. CDR3 DNA: TGCAGCGTTGGTTTCGACAGACAAGAGACCCAGTACTTC.

Concerning this clonotype itself: Possible read error: a much larger clone is one base away. V and J are TRBV6-1 and TRBJ1-2, with D tentatively TRBD1 (6 bases). V was pared by 3 bases and J by 2 bases, with 16 bases between. CDR1 MNHNS and CDR2 SASEGT come from the germline V gene. The CDR3 covers 16 residues. CDR3 DNA: TGTGCCAGCAGTGATCCCCAGGACAGTTTGAACTATGGCTACACCTTC. Its translation: CASSDPQDSLNYGYTF.

This clonotype has at least ten counts. This chain joins TRBV19 and TRBJ2-1, with a tentative D call TRBD1 (6 bases). CDR1 is LNHDA, CDR2 SQIVND, per germline (reference sequence). The CDR3 runs to 15 residues. V was pared by 4 bases and J by 7 bases, with 17 bases between. The chain's CDR3 is CASSTLHSGVNEQFF. CDR3 in DNA: TGTGCCAGTAGTACGTTACATTCAGGGGTAAATGAGCAGTTCTTC.

This clonotype was counted ten times or more. This chain joins TRBV28 and TRBJ2-5, with D possibly matching TRBD2 (6 bases). This CDR3 is 14 amino acids long. The germline V gene has CDR1 MDHEN and CDR2 SYDVKM. The germline V and J ends were trimmed by 2 bases and 5 bases, with 12 bases remaining between them. The CDR3 here is CASSLGDLTETQYF. The CDR3 DNA is TGTGCCAGCAGTTTAGGGGACTTGACGGAGACCCAGTACTTC.

This clonotype occurred many times. The genes are TRBV12-3 or TRBV12-4 and TRBJ2-1; D possibly corresponds to TRBD1 (5 bases). The V and J ends lost 6 bases and 6 bases respectively, with 12 bases between them. This CDR3 region has 13 residues. CDR3 region: CASSQGETNEQFF. Written as DNA, the CDR3 is TGTGCCAGCAGCCAGGGCGAGACCAATGAGCAGTTCTTC.

Only one count was recorded for this clonotype. V usage is TRBV24-1 and J usage is TRBJ1-1, with 7 bases aligning to TRBD1. Germline-derived CDR1 and CDR2 are KGHDR and SFDVKD. Trimming took 1 base from V and 7 from J; bases not matched to a gene: 2. The CDR3 sequence is 13 residues long. CDR3 protein: CATSDFYRGEAFF. CDR3 sequence (DNA): TGTGCCACCAGTGATTTTTACAGGGGTGAAGCTTTCTTT.

This sequence joins TRBV14 and TRBJ1-6; no clear D gene. The germline CDR1 and CDR2 sequences are SGHDN and FVKESK. Trimming took off 1 base at V and 15 bases at J, with 16 bases between the two ends. The CDR3 runs 14 residues. The CDR3 is CASSQVDIFDRLHF. Here the CDR3 DNA reads TGTGCCAGCAGCCAAGTTGATATCTTTGATCGCCTCCACTTT.

The table lists this clonotype with a few counts. V gene TRBV29-1 combines with J gene TRBJ1-2; TRBD1 might be the D (5 bases). Germline V gene data show CDR1 as SQVTM and CDR2 as ANQGSEA. With 4 bases removed from V and 1 base from J, the gap between germline ends came to 13 bases. The CDR3 runs to 14 residues. CDR3 in DNA: TGCAGCGTTGGGGTGGGGGGGTTTAACTATGGCTACACCTTC. As protein: CSVGVGGFNYGYTF.

The chain joins TRBV28 to TRBJ2-1; D is unresolved. The germline gives CDR1 MDHEN, CDR2 SYDVKM. The germline V and J ends were trimmed by 3 bases and 4 bases, with 13 bases remaining between them. There are 15 residues in the CDR3. The CDR3 here is CASSFLGNEYNEQFF. CDR3 bases: TGTGCCAGCAGTTTTTTAGGGAACGAATACAATGAGCAGTTCTTC.

This clonotype was seen many times. The chain has TRBV12-3 or TRBV12-4 and TRBJ1-2; TRBD1 might be the D (5 bases). The V gene lost 4 bases and the J gene lost 7 bases, with 16 bases spanning the gap. This CDR3 is 14 amino acids long. CDR3 in amino acids: CASSSWQRGAGYTF. As DNA, the CDR3 is TGTGCCAGCAGTTCCTGGCAGAGGGGTGCTGGCTACACCTTC.

In its sample, this clonotype was seen a few times. The rearrangement links TRBV5-6 to TRBJ1-5, with TRBD1 matching 8 bases. Germline-derived CDR1 and CDR2 are SGHDT and YYEEEE. The CDR3 spans 15 residues. V dropped 0 bases and J dropped 6; count of bases not matched to a gene: 5. The CDR3 DNA reads TGTGCCAGCAGCTTGGCAGGGGGCGGCAGTCAGCCCCAGCATTTT. Translating gives CASSLAGGGSQPQHF.

There are many counts of this clonotype. The CDR3 region has the DNA TGTGCCAGCAGCTTAGGGCGACAGGGGGGATCACCCCTCCACTTT. Its translation: CASSLGRQGGSPLHF. This chain uses TRBV11-2 with TRBJ1-6, with 9 bases aligning to TRBD1. The CDR3 spans 15 residues. Trimming took 1 base from V and 10 from J; bases not matched to a gene: 5. The germline gives CDR1 SGHAT, CDR2 FQNNGV.

The rearrangement links TRBV30 to TRBJ2-4; D unresolved. The CDR3 consists of 13 residues. V lost 2 bases to trimming and J lost 7 bases, with 12 bases between them. Germline CDR1 reads GTSNPN; CDR2 reads SVGIG (reference sequence). The CDR3 DNA reads TGTGCCTGGAGTTTTCAGGTTGGGAACATTCAGTACTTC. Amino acids: CAWSFQVGNIQYF. Based on the CDR3 plus reference TRBV30 and TRBJ2-4, the full variable domain is SQTIHQWPATLVQPVGSPLSLECTVEGTSNPNLYWYRQAAGRGLQLLFYSVGIGQISSEVPQNLSASRPQDRQFILSSKKLLLSDSGFYLCAWSFQVGNIQYFGAGTRLSVL.

This chain uses TRBV2 with TRBJ2-6; maybe TRBD2 (6 bases). CDR1 and CDR2 (germline): SNHLY, FYNNEI. This CDR3 contains 15 residues. Trimming took 7 bases from V and 4 from J, leaving 14 bases between them. In nucleotides, the CDR3 is TGTGCCAGCATCGGGGGAGCCCTGGGGGCCAACGTCCTGACTTTC. This encodes CASIGGALGANVLTF.

This sequence joins TRBV19 and TRBJ2-3, with D possibly matching TRBD2 (5 bases). This CDR3 comprises 13 residues. V was cut by 5 bases and J by 6 bases, with 12 bases left in between. Germline CDR1 reads LNHDA; CDR2 reads SQIVND (reference sequence). The CDR3 DNA is TGTGCCAGTAGTTGGCGGGCTGGGGATACGCAGTATTTT. Encoded protein: CASSWRAGDTQYF.

This clonotype was seen many times. The chain is built from TRBV11-2 and TRBJ2-2; D is undetermined. This CDR3 is 16 amino acids long. CDR1 is SGHAT, CDR2 FQNNGV, per germline. Trimming left V 0 bases short and J 2 bases short, with 10 bases between. The CDR3 DNA reads as TGTGCCAGCAGCTTAGACCACGGCCTTAACACCGGGGAGCTGTTTTTT. Translation gives CASSLDHGLNTGELFF.

The V and J genes are TRBV19 and TRBJ2-4, with D hard to call. There are 13 residues in the CDR3. The germline V and J ends were trimmed by 6 bases and 0 bases, with 6 bases remaining between them. Germline V CDR1 and CDR2: LNHDA, SQIVND (reference sequence). CDR3 sequence (DNA): TGTGCCAGTAGCCTTATAGCCAAAAACATTCAGTACTTC. Protein product: CASSLIAKNIQYF.

This clonotype was found many times. The chain employs TRBV27 and TRBJ2-7; 7 nucleotides align to TRBD2. J lost 6 bases, V lost 0 bases, and 11 bases had no gene match. Germline-derived CDR1 and CDR2 are MNHEY and SMNVEV (reference sequence). This CDR3 has 16 amino acids. CDR3 DNA: TGTGCCAGCAGTTTATCGTACGGAACACCGGGGGGCGAGCAGTACTTC. This gives the protein CASSLSYGTPGGEQYF.

This clonotype appeared many times. V and J are TRBV6-1 and TRBJ2-5, with 11 bases lining up with TRBD2. V lost 0 bases and J lost 0; bases outside the gene matches: 9. The CDR3 covers 19 residues. The germline V gene encodes CDR1 MNHNS and CDR2 SASEGT. This chain's CDR3 is CASSEARATSGAYQETQYF. The DNA for the CDR3 is TGTGCCAGCAGTGAAGCGCGGGCGACTAGCGGGGCGTACCAAGAGACCCAGTACTTC.

The table lists this clonotype with a few counts. This rearrangement joins TRBV7-9 to TRBJ2-2; 8 bases fit TRBD1. Germline V gene data show CDR1 as SEHNR and CDR2 as FQNEAQ (reference sequence). The CDR3 extends over 15 amino acids. V shed 5 bases, J shed 4 bases, and the junction held 6 bases outside the gene matches. Here the CDR3 DNA reads TGTGCCAGCAGCATAAGACAGGGGTTCACCGGGGAGCTGTTTTTT. Translation: CASSIRQGFTGELFF. The variable domain in full, with the rest retrieved from reference TRBV7-9 and TRBJ2-2, is DTGVSQNPRHKITKRGQNVTFRCDPISEHNRLYWYRQTLGQGPEFLTYFQNEAQLEKSRLLSDRFSAERPKGSFSTLEIQRTEQGDSAMYLCASSIRQGFTGELFFGEGSRLTVL.

The chain employs TRBV28 and TRBJ2-5; 7 bases agree with TRBD1. This CDR3 region has 14 residues. Germline V gene data show CDR1 as MDHEN and CDR2 as SYDVKM. V was clipped by 4 bases and J by 4 bases; unmatched bases: 6. For the CDR3, the DNA is TGTGCCAGCAGTTCTTTACAGGGGTCAGAGACCCAGTACTTC. Encoded protein: CASSSLQGSETQYF.

The J gene is TRBJ2-7, the V gene TRBV6-1; 10 bases line up with TRBD2. V shed 1 base, J shed 3 bases, and the junction held 3 bases outside the gene matches. CDR1 and CDR2 (germline): MNHNS, SASEGT. CDR3 length: 15 amino acids. CDR3 nucleotides: TGTGCCAGCAGTGAAGTCCCTAGCGGGAGCTACGAGCAGTACTTC. Translating gives CASSEVPSGSYEQYF.

This clonotype was counted only a few times. The genes are TRBV6-2 or TRBV6-3 and TRBJ1-1; D is ambiguous. Trimming removed 0 bases at V and 8 bases at J, with 16 bases between. Germline V gives CDR1 MNHEY, CDR2 SVGEGT. The CDR3 is made up of 15 amino acids. CDR3 amino acids: CASSYSGSLLKEAFF. The CDR3 DNA reads as TGTGCCAGCAGTTACTCCGGGAGCCTTTTGAAAGAAGCTTTCTTT.

This clonotype came up many times. The chain uses TRBV10-3 and TRBJ1-1; D ambiguous. V lost 10 bases and J lost 0, with 9 bases in between. Germline V lookup: CDR1 ENHRY, CDR2 SYGVKD. CDR3 length: 12 residues. CDR3 region: CASDSMNTEAFF. The CDR3 DNA reads TGTGCCAGCGACTCCATGAACACTGAAGCTTTCTTT.